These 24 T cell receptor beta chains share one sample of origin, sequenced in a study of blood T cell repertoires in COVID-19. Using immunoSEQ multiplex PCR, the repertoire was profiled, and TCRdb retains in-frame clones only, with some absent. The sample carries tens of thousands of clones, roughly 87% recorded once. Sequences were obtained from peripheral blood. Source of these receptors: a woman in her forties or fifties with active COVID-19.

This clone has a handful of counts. The CDR3 DNA reads as TGTGCCAGCAGTTCCCACAAGACAGGGGCTAGCAATCAGCCCCAGCATTTT. Protein: CASSSHKTGASNQPQHF. The V and J genes are TRBV28 and TRBJ1-5; TRBD1 agrees at 8 bases. CDR1 MDHEN and CDR2 SYDVKM come from the germline V gene. The CDR3 totals 17 residues. After removal of 4 bases from V and 0 bases from J, the junction contained 8 bases not matched to a gene.

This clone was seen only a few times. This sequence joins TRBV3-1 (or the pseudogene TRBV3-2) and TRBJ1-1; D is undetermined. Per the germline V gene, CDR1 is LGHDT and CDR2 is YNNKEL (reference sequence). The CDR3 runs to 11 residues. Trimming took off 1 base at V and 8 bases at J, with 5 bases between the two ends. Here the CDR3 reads CASSQAREAFF. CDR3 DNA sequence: TGTGCCAGCAGCCAAGCGAGGGAAGCTTTCTTT.

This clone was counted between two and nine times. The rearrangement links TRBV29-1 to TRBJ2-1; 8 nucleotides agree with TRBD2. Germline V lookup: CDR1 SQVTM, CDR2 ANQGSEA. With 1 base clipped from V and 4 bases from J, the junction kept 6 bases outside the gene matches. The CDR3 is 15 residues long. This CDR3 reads CSVEGAGGLYNEQFF. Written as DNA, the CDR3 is TGCAGCGTTGAAGGGGCGGGAGGTTTGTACAATGAGCAGTTCTTC.

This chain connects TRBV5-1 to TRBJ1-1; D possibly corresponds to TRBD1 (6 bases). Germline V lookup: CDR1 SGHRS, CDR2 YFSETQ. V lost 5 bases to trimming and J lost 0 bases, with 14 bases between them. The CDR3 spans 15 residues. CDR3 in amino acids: CASRRSGQLNTEAFF. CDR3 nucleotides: TGCGCCAGCAGGCGAAGTGGACAGTTGAACACTGAAGCTTTCTTT.

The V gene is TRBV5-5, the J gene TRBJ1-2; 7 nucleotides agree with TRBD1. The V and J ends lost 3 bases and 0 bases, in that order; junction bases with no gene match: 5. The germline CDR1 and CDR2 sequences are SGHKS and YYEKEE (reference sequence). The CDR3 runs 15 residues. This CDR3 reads CASSSDRAANYGYTF. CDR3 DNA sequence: TGTGCCAGCAGCTCCGACAGGGCGGCTAACTATGGCTACACCTTC.

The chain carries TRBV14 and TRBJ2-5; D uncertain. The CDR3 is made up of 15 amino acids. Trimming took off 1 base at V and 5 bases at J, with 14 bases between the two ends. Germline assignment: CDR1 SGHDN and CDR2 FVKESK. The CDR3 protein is CASSQGSPAWETQYF. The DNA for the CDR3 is TGTGCCAGCAGCCAAGGTAGCCCAGCTTGGGAGACCCAGTACTTC. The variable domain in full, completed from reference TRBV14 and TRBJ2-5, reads EAGVTQFPSHSVIEKGQTVTLRCDPISGHDNLYWYRRVMGKEIKFLLHFVKESKQDESGMPNNRFLAERTGGTYSTLKVQPAELEDSGVYFCASSQGSPAWETQYFGPGTRLLVL.

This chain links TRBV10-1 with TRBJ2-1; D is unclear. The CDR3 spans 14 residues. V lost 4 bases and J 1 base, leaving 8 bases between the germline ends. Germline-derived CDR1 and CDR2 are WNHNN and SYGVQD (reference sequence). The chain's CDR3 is CASSASLSYNEQFF. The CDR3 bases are TGCGCCAGCAGTGCTAGTCTTTCCTACAATGAGCAGTTCTTC.

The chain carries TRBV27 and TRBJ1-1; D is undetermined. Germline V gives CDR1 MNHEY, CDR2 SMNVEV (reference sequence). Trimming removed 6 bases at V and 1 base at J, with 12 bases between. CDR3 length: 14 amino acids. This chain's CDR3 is CASRVLGKNTEAFF. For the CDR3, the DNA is TGTGCCAGCAGGGTCCTCGGGAAGAACACTGAAGCTTTCTTT.

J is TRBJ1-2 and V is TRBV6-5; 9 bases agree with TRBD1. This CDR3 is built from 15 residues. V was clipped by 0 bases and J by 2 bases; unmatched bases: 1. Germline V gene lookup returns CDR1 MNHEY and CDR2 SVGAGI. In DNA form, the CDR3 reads TGTGCCAGCAGTTACTCGGGGACAGGGAACTATGGCTACACCTTC. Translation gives CASSYSGTGNYGYTF.

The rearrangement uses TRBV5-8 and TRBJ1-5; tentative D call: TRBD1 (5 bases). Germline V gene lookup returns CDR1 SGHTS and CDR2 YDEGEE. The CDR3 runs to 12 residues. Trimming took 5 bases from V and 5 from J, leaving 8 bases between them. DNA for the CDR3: TGTGCCAGCAGTCAGGGTTATCAGCCCCAGCATTTT. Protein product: CASSQGYQPQHF.

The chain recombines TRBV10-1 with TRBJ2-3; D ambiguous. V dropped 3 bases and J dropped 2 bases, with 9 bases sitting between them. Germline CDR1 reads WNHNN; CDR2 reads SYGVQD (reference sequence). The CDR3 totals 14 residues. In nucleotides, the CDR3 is TGCGCCAGCAGTGAAGGCTTAGCCACAGATACGCAGTATTTT. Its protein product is CASSEGLATDTQYF.

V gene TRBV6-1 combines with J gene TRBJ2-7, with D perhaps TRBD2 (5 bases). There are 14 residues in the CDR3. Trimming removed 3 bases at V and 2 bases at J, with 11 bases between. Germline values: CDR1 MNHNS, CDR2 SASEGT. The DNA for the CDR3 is TGTGCCAGCAGTGATGGACTGGAAGCCTACGAGCAGTACTTC. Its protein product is CASSDGLEAYEQYF.

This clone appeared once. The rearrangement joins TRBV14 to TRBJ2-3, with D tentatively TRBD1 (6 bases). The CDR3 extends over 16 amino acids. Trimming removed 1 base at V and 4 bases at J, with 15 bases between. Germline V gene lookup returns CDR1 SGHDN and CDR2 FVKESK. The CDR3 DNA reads TGTGCCAGCAGCCAAGGTGGACAGTCGAGGGCAGATACGCAGTATTTT. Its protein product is CASSQGGQSRADTQYF.

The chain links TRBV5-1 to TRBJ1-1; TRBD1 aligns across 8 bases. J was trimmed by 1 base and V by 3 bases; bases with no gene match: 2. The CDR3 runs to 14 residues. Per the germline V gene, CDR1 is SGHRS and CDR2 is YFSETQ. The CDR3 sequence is CASSSGTGNTEAFF. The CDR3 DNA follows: TGCGCCAGCAGCTCCGGGACAGGGAACACTGAAGCTTTCTTT.

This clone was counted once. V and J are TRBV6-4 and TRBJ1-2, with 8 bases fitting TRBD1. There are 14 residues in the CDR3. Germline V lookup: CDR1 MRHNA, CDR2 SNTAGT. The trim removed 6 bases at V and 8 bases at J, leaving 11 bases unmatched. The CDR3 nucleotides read TGTGCCAGCAGCCCAGGGGGCAGGGTGAGCGGCTACACCTTC. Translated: CASSPGGRVSGYTF.

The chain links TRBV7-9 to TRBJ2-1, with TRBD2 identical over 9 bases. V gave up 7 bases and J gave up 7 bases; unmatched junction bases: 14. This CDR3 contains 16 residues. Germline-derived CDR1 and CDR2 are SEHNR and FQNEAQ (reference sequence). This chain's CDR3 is CASTPNRLAGNNEQFF. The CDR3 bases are TGTGCCAGCACCCCTAACCGGCTAGCGGGAAATAATGAGCAGTTCTTC.

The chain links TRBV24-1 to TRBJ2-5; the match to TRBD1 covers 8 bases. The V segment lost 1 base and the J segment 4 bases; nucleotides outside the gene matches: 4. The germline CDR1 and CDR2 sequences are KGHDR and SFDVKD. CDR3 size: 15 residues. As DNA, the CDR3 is TGTGCCACCAGTGATTTCGGACAGGGACTAGAGACCCAGTACTTC. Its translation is CATSDFGQGLETQYF.

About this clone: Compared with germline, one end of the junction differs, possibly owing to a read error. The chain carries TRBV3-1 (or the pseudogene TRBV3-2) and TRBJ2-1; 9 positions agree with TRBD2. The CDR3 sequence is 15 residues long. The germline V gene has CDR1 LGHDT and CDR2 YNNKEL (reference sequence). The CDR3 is CASRQAGGSYNEQFF. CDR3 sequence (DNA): TGTGCCAGCAGGCAAGCGGGGGGCTCCTACAATGAGCAGTTCTTC.

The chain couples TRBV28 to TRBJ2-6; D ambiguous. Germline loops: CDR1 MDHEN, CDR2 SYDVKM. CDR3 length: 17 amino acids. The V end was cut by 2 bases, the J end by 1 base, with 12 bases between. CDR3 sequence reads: CASSLNTLRSGANVLTF. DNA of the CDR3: TGTGCCAGCAGTTTAAACACCCTCAGATCTGGGGCCAACGTCCTGACTTTC.

CDR3 nucleotide sequence: TGTGCCAGCAGCCCATCCGGGAGACCCTACGAGCAGTACTTC. As protein: CASSPSGRPYEQYF. This chain joins TRBV11-3 and TRBJ2-7, with a possible D match to TRBD2 (6 bases). The CDR3 runs 14 residues. Trimming left V 5 bases short and J 2 bases short, with 13 bases between. Germline CDR1 SGHNT, CDR2 YENEEA.

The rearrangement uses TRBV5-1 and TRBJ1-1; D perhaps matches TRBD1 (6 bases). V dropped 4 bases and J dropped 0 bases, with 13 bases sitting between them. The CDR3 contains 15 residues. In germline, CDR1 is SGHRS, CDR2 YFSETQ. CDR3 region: CASSESTGLNTEAFF. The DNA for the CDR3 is TGCGCCAGCAGCGAATCGACAGGATTGAACACTGAAGCTTTCTTT.

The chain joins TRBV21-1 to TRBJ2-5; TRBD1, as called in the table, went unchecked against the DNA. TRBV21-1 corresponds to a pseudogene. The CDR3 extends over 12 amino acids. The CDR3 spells CAGLGLQETQYF. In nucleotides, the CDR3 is TGTGCCGGGCTGGGCCTCCAAGAGACCCAGTACTTC.

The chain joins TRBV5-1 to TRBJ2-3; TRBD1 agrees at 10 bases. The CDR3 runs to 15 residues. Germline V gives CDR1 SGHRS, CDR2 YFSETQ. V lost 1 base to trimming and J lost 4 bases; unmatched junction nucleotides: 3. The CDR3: CASSLSGQGSDTQYF. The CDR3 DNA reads TGCGCCAGCAGCTTGTCGGGACAGGGGTCAGATACGCAGTATTTT.

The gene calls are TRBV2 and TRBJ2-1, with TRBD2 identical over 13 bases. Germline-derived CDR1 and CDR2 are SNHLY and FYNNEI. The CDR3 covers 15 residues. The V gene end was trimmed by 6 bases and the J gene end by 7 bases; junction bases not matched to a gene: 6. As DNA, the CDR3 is TGTGCCAGCAGCGCGGGACTAGCGGGGTTTAATGAGCAGTTCTTC. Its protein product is CASSAGLAGFNEQFF.